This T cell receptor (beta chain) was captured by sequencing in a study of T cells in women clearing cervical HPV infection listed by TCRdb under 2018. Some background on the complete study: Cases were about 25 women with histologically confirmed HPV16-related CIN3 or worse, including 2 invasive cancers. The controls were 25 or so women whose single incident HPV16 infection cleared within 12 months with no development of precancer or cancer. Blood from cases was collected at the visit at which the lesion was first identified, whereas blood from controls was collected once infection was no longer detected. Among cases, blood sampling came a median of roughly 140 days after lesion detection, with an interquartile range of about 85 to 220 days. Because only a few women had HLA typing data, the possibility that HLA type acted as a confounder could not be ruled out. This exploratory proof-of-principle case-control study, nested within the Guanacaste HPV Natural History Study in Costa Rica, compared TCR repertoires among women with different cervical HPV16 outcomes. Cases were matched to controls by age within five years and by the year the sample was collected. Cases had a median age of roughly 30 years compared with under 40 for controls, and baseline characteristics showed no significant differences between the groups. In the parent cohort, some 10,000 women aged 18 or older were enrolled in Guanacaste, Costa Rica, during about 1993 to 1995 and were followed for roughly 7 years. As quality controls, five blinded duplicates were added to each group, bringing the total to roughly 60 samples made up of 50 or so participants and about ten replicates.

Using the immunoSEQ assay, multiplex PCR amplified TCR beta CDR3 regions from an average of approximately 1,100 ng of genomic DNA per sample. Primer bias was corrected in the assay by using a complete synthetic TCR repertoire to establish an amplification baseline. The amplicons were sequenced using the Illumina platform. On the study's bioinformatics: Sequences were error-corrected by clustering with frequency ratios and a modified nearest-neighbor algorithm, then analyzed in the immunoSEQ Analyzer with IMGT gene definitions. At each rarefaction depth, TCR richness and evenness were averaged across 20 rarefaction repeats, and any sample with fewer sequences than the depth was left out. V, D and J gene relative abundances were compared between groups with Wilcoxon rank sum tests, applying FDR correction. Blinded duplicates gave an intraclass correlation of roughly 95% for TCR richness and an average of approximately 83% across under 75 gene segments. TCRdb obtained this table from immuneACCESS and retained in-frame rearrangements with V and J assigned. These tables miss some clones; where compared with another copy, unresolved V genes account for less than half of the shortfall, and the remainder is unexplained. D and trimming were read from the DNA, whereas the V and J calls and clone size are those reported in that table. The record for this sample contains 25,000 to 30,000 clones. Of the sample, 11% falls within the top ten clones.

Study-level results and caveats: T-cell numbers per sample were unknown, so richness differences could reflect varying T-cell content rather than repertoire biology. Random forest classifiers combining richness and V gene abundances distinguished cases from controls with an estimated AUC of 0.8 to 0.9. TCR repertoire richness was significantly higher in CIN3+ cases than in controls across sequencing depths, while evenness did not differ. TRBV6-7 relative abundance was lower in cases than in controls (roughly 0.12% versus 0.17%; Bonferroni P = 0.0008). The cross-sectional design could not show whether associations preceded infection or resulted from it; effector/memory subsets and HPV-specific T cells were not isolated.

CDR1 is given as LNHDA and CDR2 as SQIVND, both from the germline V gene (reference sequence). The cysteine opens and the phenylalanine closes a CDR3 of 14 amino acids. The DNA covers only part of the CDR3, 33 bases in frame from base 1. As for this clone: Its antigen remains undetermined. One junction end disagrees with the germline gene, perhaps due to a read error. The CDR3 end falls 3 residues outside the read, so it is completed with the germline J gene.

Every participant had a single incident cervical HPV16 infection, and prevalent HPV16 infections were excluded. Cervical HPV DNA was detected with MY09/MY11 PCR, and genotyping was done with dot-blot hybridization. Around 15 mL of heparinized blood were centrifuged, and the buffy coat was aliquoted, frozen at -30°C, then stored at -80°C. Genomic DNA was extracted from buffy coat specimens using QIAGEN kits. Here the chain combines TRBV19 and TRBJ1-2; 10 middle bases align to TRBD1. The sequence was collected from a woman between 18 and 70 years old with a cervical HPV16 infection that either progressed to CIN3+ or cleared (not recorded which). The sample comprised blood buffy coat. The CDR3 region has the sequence CASSVTGGEYDYTF. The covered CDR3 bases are TGTGCCAGTAGTGTGACAGGGGGCGAGTATGAC.